This TCR beta chain stems from a study of T cell repertoires in cytomegalovirus infection. Background on the study: The public TCR beta signatures pointed to both CMV infection and matching HLA type. Broader study findings: The ex vivo response was dominated by HLA-C-restricted CMV-specific TCR beta clonotypes. CMV carriers having the relevant HLA were flagged by cumulative public TCR beta family frequency.

TCRdb reprocessed the reads via MiXCR and lists one record per CDR3 protein. There are under 150,000 distinct CDR3 sequences in the sample; approximately 9.2% occur only once, and 10% lies in the top ten. This clonotype has more than one count but fewer than ten. Its antigen is currently unknown. The source of this sequence is a human donor in good health (CMV status not recorded). Some clones in this sample may be carry-over from other donors' samples. Sequenced material: PBMCs.

The CDR3 DNA follows: TGCGCCAGCAGCTTGGACAGGGTAGATGAGCAGTTCTTC. This sequence encodes CASSLDRVDEQFF. This chain links TRBV5-1 with TRBJ2-1; a weak D match, TRBD1 (6 bases). The V and J ends lost 0 bases and 8 bases respectively, with 9 bases between them. CDR3 length: 13 amino acids. Germline V gene lookup returns CDR1 SGHRS and CDR2 YFSETQ.